This T cell receptor beta chain was recorded in a study of blood T cell repertoires in COVID-19. Study summary: Whether acute or convalescent, the COVID-19 samples came from the United States, Italy and Spain. PBMCs, B-cell-depleted T cells, or T cells provided the cDNA or gDNA that made up the material.

Trimming shortened V by 4 bases and J by 3 bases, and 13 bases separated the two germline ends. This CDR3 contains 14 residues. Germline values: CDR1 SGHNT, CDR2 YYREEE (reference sequence). Original handling: The authors estimated nucleated cell counts from reference gene primer amplification. Sequenced by immunoSEQ multiplex PCR; TCRdb stores in-frame clones only, minus some. D and trimming come from the DNA, and the V and J calls and clone size come from that table. The table lists around 210,000 clones, around 81% of them singletons, with roughly 6% in the top ten. Sample: peripheral blood. The chain has TRBV5-4 and TRBJ1-2; tentatively, D is TRBD1 (6 bases). The clonotype originates from a woman in her 70s with acute or convalescent COVID-19. The chain's CDR3 is CASSVQGRDYGYTF. The DNA of the CDR3 is TGTGCCAGCAGCGTACAGGGTCGGGACTATGGCTACACCTTC.